The TCR beta chain under discussion was sequenced for a study of long-term antiretroviral therapy in people with HIV. Overall study findings and caveats: All blood samples came from the years 2004 to 2017, possibly under older ART regimens.

Survey level was the resolution at which the v3.0 immunoSEQ assay ran. Sequenced by immunoSEQ multiplex PCR; TCRdb stores in-frame clones only, minus some. The table includes roughly 30,000 clones, over 80% detected once. As to this clone: Its antigen is unknown.

This TCR was sampled from a man aged 30 to 45 with HIV. The specimen comprised unsorted PBMCs, sampled 2.7 to 2.9 years after starting antiretroviral therapy.

The CDR3, as DNA: TGCGCCAGCAGCCAGGGACAGGGGGGTCAGCCCCAGCATTTT. It yields the protein CASSQGQGGQPQHF. The rearrangement uses TRBV4-1 and TRBJ1-5; TRBD1 matches at 11 bases. Germline V gene lookup returns CDR1 MGHRA and CDR2 YSYEKL. V was clipped by 3 bases and J by 6 bases; unmatched bases: 1. CDR3 length: 14 residues.